This T cell receptor beta chain was captured in a study of blood T cell repertoires in COVID-19. On the study more broadly: Samples came from the United States, Italy and Spain, spanning acute and convalescent COVID-19. From T cells, B-cell-depleted T cells, or PBMCs came the material, which was cDNA or gDNA.

The CDR3 runs 16 residues. With V trimmed by 1 base and J by 5 bases, 6 bases remained unmatched. Germline V lookup: CDR1 LGHNT, CDR2 FRNRAP. Source study methods: Amplifying reference gene primers gave estimates of nucleated cell counts. Data came from immunoSEQ multiplex PCR; TCRdb stores just in-frame clones and leaves some out. That table furnishes V, J and clone size, whereas the DNA furnished D and trimming. The profile covers about 73,000 clones, with approximately 83% appearing a single time and around 4.5% taken by the ten largest. This sequence joins TRBV12-5 and TRBJ2-2; 8 positions match TRBD1. The sample taken for sequencing was peripheral blood. The clonotype comes from a woman aged 55 to 70 with acute or convalescent COVID-19. The CDR3 DNA reads as TGTGCTAGTGGTTTGGCGACAGGGGAGGTAACCGGGGAGCTGTTTTTT. Amino acids: CASGLATGEVTGELFF.